A single sample gave rise to the 10 T cell receptor beta chains below, sequenced in a study of blood T cell repertoires in COVID-19. Libraries were prepared by immunoSEQ multiplex PCR; TCRdb keeps only in-frame clonotypes and omits some of them. The data contain just under 55,000 clones, around four fifths of them singletons. Sequencing was done on a sample of peripheral blood. The receptors were sampled from a woman aged 60-75 years with acute or convalescent COVID-19.

The rearrangement links TRBV9 to TRBJ1-3; a weak D match, TRBD1 (5 bases). CDR3 size: 12 residues. CDR1 SGDLS and CDR2 YYNGEE come from the germline V gene. Trimming took 4 bases from V and 8 from J, leaving 10 bases between them. DNA of the CDR3: TGTGCCAGCAGCCTCCGGGGGGACACCATATATTTT. Protein product: CASSLRGDTIYF.

CDR3 in amino acids: CASTITGSNQPQHF. CDR3 sequence (DNA): TGTGCCAGCACCATCACAGGGAGCAATCAGCCCCAGCATTTT. The chain couples TRBV7-9 to TRBJ1-5; TRBD1 is a possible D gene (6 bases). Germline V lookup: CDR1 SEHNR, CDR2 FQNEAQ (reference sequence). V dropped 7 bases and J dropped 1 base, with 11 bases sitting between them. This CDR3 comprises 14 residues.

V gene TRBV2 combines with J gene TRBJ2-7; 7 bases are shared with TRBD2. The germline V gene encodes CDR1 SNHLY and CDR2 FYNNEI. There are 14 residues in the CDR3. Unmatched junction bases numbered 10, after V lost 6 bases and J lost 5 bases. CDR3 protein: CASSRGGSYDEQYF. The CDR3 coding sequence is TGTGCCAGCAGCCGTGGCGGGAGTTACGACGAGCAGTACTTC. Full variable domain (missing parts from reference TRBV2 and TRBJ2-7): EPEVTQTPSHQVTQMGQEVILRCVPISNHLYFYWYRQILGQKVEFLVSFYNNEISEKSEIFDDQFSVERPDGSNFTLKIRSTKLEDSAMYFCASSRGGSYDEQYFGPGTRLTVT.

V is TRBV10-2 and J is TRBJ2-5, with a weak D call TRBD2 (5 bases). The CDR3 totals 13 residues. Looked up from germline, CDR1 is WSHSY and CDR2 is SAAADI. The V and J ends lost 5 bases and 5 bases respectively, with 12 bases between them. The DNA of the CDR3 is TGCGCCAGCAGTTGGTCCCGAGGGGAGACCCAGTACTTC. It specifies CASSWSRGETQYF.

V usage is TRBV4-1 and J usage is TRBJ2-2; 8 bases agree with TRBD2. The V gene's germline CDR1 is MGHRA and CDR2 YSYEKL. The junction had 7 bases not matched to a gene; V was cut back by 0 bases and J by 4 bases. The length of the CDR3 is 17 residues. The DNA for the CDR3 is TGCGCCAGCAGCCAAGATGGCGGGGGGCCCGGCACCGGGGAGCTGTTTTTT. This translates into CASSQDGGGPGTGELFF.

This clone appeared a few times. The chain uses TRBV10-2 and TRBJ2-7; TRBD2 might be the D (5 bases). Germline V gene sequence: CDR1 WSHSY, CDR2 SAAADI. Trimming removed 3 bases from V and 2 bases from J, with 5 bases in between. The CDR3 totals 12 residues. CDR3 residues: CASSELAYEQYF. The CDR3 region has the DNA TGCGCCAGCAGTGAACTAGCCTACGAGCAGTACTTC.

The J gene is TRBJ1-4, the V gene TRBV27, with 9 bases matching TRBD1. Germline lookup yields CDR1 MNHEY and CDR2 SMNVEV (reference sequence). The CDR3 covers 16 residues. V trimming: 5 bases; J trimming: 5 bases; junction bases outside the gene matches: 9. CDR3 DNA sequence: TGTGCCAGCAGTCGCGCTAGGGGACAGGGAAATGAAAAACTGTTTTTT. Its translation is CASSRARGQGNEKLFF.

The chain links TRBV29-1 to TRBJ1-2; TRBD1 aligns across 7 bases. The CDR3 length is 14 residues. CDR1 and CDR2 from the germline V gene are SQVTM and ANQGSEA. The trim removed 0 bases at V and 4 bases at J, leaving 5 bases unmatched. The chain's CDR3 is CSVEDRGDPYGYTF. As DNA, the CDR3 is TGCAGCGTTGAAGACAGGGGGGACCCCTATGGCTACACCTTC.

CDR3 in amino acids: CASSTGTGYNEQFF. The CDR3 nucleotides are TGTGCCAGCAGTACCGGGACAGGGTACAATGAGCAGTTCTTC. The chain couples TRBV6-5 to TRBJ2-1; TRBD1 matches 9 bases. The germline V gene has CDR1 MNHEY and CDR2 SVGAGI. This CDR3 has 14 residues. Trimming cost V 5 bases and J 4 bases; bases outside gene matches: 3.

This clone was seen more than once but under ten times. The rearrangement uses TRBV11-1 and TRBJ1-5, with 7 bases aligning to TRBD1. V shed 5 bases and J 6 bases; nucleotides not matched to a gene: 7. This CDR3 contains 14 residues. Germline V gene lookup returns CDR1 SGHAT and CDR2 FQDESV (reference sequence). The CDR3 coding sequence is TGTGCCAGCAGCATCGGGACAGTCCGTCAGCCCCAGCATTTT. Translating gives CASSIGTVRQPQHF.